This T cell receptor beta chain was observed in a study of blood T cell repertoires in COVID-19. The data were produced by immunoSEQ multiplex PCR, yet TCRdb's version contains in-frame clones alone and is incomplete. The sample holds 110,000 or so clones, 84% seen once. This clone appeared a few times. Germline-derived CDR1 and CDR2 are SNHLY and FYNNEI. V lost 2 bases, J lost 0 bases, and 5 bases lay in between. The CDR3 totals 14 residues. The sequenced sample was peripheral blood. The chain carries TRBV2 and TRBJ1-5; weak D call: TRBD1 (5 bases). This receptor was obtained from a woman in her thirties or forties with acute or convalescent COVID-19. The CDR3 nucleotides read TGTGCCAGCAGTGAAACAGGTAGCAATCAGCCCCAGCATTTT. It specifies CASSETGSNQPQHF.